The present entry profiles one TCR beta chain with its context. This sample stems from a study of blood T cell repertoires in COVID-19. On the study more broadly: Specimens from acute and convalescent COVID-19 originated in the United States, Italy and Spain. PBMCs, B-cell-depleted T cells, or T cells were the source of the cDNA or gDNA that made up the material.

As originally analysed: Nucleated cell number was recorded as an estimate derived from reference gene primer amplification. Repertoires were generated with immunoSEQ multiplex PCR, while TCRdb's copy carries only in-frame clones and drops some. V, J and clone size derive from that table, while D and trimming were established from the DNA sequence. Of almost 200,000 clones listed, 86% are singletons. This sequence was found in a woman aged 65 to 85 with acute or convalescent COVID-19. The sample was peripheral blood.

The CDR3 loop is CSALTSIYEQYF. As DNA, the CDR3 is TGCAGCGCACTGACTAGCATCTACGAGCAGTACTTC. The chain carries TRBV29-1 and TRBJ2-7; 7 positions agree with TRBD2. Germline V CDR1 and CDR2: SQVTM, ANQGSEA. The CDR3 extends over 12 amino acids. The V and J ends lost 7 bases and 3 bases, in that order; junction bases with no gene match: 6.